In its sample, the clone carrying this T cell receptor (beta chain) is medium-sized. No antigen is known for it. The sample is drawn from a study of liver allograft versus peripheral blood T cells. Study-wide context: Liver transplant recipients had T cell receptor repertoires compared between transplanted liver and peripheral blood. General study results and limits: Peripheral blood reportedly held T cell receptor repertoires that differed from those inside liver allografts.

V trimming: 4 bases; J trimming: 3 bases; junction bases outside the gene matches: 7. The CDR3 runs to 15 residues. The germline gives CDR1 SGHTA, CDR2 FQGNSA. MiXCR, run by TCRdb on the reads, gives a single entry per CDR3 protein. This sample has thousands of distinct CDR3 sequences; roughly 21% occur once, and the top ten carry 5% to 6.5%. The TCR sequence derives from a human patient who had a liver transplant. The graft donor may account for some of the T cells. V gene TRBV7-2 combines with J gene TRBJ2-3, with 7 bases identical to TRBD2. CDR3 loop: CASSSSGGSTDTQYF. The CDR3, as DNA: TGTGCCAGCAGCTCCTCGGGGGGATCAACAGATACGCAGTATTTT.